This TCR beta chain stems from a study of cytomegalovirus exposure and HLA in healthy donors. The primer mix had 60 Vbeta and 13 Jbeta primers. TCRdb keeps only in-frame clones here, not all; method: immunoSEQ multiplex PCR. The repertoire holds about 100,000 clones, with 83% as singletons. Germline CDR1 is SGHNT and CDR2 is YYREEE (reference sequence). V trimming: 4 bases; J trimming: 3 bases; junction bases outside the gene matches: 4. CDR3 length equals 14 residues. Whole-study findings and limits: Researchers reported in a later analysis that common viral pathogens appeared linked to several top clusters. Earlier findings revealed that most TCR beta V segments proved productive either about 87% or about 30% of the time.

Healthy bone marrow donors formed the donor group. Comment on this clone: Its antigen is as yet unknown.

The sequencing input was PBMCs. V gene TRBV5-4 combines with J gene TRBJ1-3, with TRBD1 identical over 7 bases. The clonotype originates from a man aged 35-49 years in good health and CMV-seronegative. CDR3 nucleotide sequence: TGTGCCAGCAGCGTGACAGGGTTTGGAAACACCATATATTTT. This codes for CASSVTGFGNTIYF.